This T cell receptor (beta chain) derives from a study of T cell responses to AZD1222 COVID-19 vaccine. Here immunoSEQ multiplex PCR was the method, and the copy in TCRdb shows in-frame clones only, minus some. The repertoire holds 150,000 or so clones, about 86% seen once, with about 5.1% in the top ten. Sequences were derived from peripheral blood, sampled on day 0 of MenACWY control vaccination. The TCR sequence derives from an adult in good health.

The CDR3: CASSLDPGGSYNEQFF. Written as DNA, the CDR3 is TGTGCCAGCAGCTTAGATCCAGGAGGCAGCTACAATGAGCAGTTCTTC. V usage is TRBV11-3 and J usage is TRBJ2-1; the D gene is possibly TRBD2 (5 bases). The CDR3 loop spans 16 amino acids. V dropped 0 bases and J dropped 3 bases, with 12 bases sitting between them. Germline-derived CDR1 and CDR2 are SGHNT and YENEEA.